This TCR beta chain was captured by sequencing in a study of T cells expressing NK-cell markers. As for the study in general: Serological testing identified most of the eight sequenced donors as HCMV-seropositive and one as seronegative.

The CDR3 has 15 residues. Researchers built TCR beta cDNA using 5'RACE template switching with UMIs. TCRdb re-analyzed the 5' RACE reads; it lists each CDR3 protein once, without DNA. The table gives 300,000 to 500,000 distinct CDR3 sequences; the top ten clones make up about 10% of it. For this clonotype: Antigen: not known.

General observations from the study: Dominant NKG2C+ clonotypes made up about 1.0-7.0% of CD8+ T cells in a handful of donors.

This rearrangement joins TRBV12-3 or TRBV12-4 to TRBJ1-3. This sequence originates from a woman in her forties or fifties in good health. The sample was blood T cells: a sorted CD56 or NKG2C T cell subset, CD4+ or CD8+ T cells, or bulk PBMC T cells (not recorded which). This CDR3 reads CASTRPSISGNTIYF.